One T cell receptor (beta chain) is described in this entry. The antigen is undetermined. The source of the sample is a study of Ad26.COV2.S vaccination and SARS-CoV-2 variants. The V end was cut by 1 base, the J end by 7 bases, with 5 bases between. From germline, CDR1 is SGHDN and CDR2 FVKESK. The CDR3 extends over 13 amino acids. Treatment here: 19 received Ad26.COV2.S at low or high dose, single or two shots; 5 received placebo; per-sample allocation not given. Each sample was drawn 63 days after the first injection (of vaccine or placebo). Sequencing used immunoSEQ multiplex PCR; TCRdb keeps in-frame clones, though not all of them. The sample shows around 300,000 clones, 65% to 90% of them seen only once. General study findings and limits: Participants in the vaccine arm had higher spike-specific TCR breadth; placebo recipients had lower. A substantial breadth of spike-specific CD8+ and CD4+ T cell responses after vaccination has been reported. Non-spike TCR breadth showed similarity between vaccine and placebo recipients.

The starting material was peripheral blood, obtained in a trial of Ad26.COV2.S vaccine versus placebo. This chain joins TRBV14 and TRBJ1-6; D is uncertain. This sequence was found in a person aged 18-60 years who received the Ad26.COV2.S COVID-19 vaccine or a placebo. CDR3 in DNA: TGTGCCAGCAGCCAAGCCCCGAATTCACCCCTCCACTTT. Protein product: CASSQAPNSPLHF.